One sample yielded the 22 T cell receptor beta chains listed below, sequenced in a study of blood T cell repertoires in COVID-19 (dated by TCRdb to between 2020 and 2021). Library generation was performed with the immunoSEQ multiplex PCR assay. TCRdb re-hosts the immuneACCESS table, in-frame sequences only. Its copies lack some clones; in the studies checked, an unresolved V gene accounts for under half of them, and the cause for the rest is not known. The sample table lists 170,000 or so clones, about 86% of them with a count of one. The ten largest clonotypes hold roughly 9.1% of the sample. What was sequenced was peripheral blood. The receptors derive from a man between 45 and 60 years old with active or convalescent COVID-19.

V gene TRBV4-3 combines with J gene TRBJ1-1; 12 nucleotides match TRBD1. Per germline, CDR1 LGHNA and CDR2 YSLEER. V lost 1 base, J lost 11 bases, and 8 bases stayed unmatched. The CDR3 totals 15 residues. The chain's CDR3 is CASSQGGQGAIRAFF. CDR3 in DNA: TGCGCCAGCAGCCAAGGGGGACAGGGGGCGATTCGGGCTTTCTTT.

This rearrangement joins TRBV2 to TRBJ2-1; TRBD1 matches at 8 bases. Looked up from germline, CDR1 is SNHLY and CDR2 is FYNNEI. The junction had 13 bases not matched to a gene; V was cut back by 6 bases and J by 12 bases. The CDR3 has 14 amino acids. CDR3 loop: CASSRGQGRGGQFF. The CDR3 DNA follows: TGTGCCAGCAGCCGAGGACAGGGCCGGGGAGGGCAGTTCTTC. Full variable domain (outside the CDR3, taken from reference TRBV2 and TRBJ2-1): EPEVTQTPSHQVTQMGQEVILRCVPISNHLYFYWYRQILGQKVEFLVSFYNNEISEKSEIFDDQFSVERPDGSNFTLKIRSTKLEDSAMYFCASSRGQGRGGQFFGPGTRLTVL.

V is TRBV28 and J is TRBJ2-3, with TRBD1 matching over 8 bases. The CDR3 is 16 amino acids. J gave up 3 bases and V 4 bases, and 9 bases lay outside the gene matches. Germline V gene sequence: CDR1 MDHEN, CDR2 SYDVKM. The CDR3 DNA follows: TGTGCCAGCAGTTATTCAACAGGGGGGATGACAGATACGCAGTATTTT. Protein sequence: CASSYSTGGMTDTQYF.

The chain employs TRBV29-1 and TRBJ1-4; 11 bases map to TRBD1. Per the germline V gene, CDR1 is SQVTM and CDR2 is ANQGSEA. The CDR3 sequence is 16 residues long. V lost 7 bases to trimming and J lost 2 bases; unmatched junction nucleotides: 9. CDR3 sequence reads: CSAQRGQGATNEKLFF. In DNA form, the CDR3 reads TGCAGCGCCCAACGAGGACAGGGGGCGACTAATGAAAAACTGTTTTTT. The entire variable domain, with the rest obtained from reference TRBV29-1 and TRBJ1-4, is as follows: SAVISQKPSRDICQRGTSLTIQCQVDSQVTMMFWYRQQPGQSLTLIATANQGSEATYESGFVIDKFPISRPNLTFSTLTVSNMSPEDSSIYLCSAQRGQGATNEKLFFGSGTQLSVL.

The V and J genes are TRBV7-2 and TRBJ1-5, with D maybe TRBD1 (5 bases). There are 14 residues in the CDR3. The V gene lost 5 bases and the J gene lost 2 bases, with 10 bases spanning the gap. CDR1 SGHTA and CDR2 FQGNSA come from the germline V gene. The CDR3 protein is CASSTQGGNQPQHF. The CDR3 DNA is TGTGCCAGCAGCACTCAGGGTGGCAATCAGCCCCAGCATTTT.

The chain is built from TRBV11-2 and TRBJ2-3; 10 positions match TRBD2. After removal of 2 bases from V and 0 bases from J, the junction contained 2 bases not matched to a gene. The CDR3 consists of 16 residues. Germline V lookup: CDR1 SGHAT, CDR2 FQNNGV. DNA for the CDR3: TGTGCCAGCAGCTTAAGACTAGCGGGTAGCACAGATACGCAGTATTTT. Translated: CASSLRLAGSTDTQYF.

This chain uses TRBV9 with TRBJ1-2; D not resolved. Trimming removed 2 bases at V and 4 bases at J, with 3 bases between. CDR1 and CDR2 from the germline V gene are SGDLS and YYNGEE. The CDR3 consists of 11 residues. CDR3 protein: CASSVGYGYTF. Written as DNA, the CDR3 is TGTGCCAGCAGCGTCGGCTATGGCTACACCTTC.

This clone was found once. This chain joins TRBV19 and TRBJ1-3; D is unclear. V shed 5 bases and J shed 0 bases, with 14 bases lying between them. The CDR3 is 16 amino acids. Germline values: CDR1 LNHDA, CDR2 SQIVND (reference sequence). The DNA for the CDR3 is TGTGCCAGTAGTCCCGACACGGCTTACTCTGGAAACACCATATATTTT. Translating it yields CASSPDTAYSGNTIYF.

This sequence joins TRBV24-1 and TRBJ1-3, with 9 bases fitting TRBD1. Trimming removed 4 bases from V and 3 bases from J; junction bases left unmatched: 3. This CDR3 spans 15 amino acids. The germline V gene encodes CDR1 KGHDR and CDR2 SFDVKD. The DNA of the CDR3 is TGTGCCACCAGTGAACCGGACAGGGGTGGAAACACCATATATTTT. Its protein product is CATSEPDRGGNTIYF.

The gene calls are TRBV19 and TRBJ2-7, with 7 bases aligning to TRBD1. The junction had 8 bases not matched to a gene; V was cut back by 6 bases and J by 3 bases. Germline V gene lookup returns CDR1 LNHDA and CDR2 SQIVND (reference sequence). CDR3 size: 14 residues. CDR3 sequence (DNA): TGTGCCAGTAGCCAACCCCGGGACAGCTACGAGCAGTACTTC. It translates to CASSQPRDSYEQYF.

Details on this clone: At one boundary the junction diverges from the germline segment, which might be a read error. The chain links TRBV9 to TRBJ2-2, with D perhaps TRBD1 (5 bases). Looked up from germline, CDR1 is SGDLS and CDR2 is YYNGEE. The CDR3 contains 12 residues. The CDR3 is CASTVDSGELFF. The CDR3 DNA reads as TGTGCCAGCACCGTAGACAGCGGGGAGCTGTTTTTT.

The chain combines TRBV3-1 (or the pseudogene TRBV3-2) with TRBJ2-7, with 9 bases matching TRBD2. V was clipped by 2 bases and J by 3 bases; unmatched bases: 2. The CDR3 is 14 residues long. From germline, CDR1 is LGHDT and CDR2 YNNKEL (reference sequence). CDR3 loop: CASSQLAGSYEQYF. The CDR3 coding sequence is TGTGCCAGCAGCCAACTAGCGGGGAGCTACGAGCAGTACTTC.

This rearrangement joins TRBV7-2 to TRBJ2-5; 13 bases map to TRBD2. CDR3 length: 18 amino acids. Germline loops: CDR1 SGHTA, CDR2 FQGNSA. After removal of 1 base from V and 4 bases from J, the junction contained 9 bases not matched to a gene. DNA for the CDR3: TGTGCCAGCAGCTTAGGGACTAGCGGGAGAGGTTGGGTAGAGACCCAGTACTTC. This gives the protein CASSLGTSGRGWVETQYF.

The DNA for the CDR3 is TGTGCCAGCAGCCAAGAGGGGGGGGTTGAGACCCAGTACTTC. This sequence encodes CASSQEGGVETQYF. The V and J genes are TRBV4-2 and TRBJ2-5; 7 bases fit TRBD2. The CDR3 sequence is 14 residues long. The germline V gene has CDR1 LGHNA and CDR2 YNFKEQ. V shed 0 bases and J 5 bases; nucleotides not matched to a gene: 3.

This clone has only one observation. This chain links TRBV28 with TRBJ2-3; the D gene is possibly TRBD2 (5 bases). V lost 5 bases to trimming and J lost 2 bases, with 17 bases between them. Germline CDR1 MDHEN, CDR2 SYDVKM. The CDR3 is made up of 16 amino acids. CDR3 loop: CASSLPLGVFTDTQYF. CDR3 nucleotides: TGTGCCAGCAGTCTTCCCCTGGGAGTATTCACAGATACGCAGTATTTT.

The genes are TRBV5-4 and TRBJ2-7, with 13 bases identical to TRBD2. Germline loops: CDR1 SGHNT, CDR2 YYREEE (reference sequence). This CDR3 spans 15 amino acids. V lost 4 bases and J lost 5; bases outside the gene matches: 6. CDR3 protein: CASSHRGLAGNEQYF. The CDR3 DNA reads TGTGCCAGCAGCCACCGGGGACTAGCGGGAAACGAGCAGTACTTC. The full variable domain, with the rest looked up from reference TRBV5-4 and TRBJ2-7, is ETGVTQSPTHLIKTRGQQVTLRCSSQSGHNTVSWYQQALGQGPQFIFQYYREEENGRGNFPPRFSGLQFPNYSSELNVNALELDDSALYLCASSHRGLAGNEQYFGPGTRLTVT.

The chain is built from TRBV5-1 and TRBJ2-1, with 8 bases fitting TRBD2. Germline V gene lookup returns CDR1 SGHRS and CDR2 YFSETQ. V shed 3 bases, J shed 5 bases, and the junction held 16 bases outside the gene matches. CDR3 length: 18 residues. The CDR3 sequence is CASSSMGIAGSGNNEQFF. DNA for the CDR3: TGCGCCAGCAGCTCCATGGGCATAGCGGGATCCGGAAACAATGAGCAGTTCTTC.

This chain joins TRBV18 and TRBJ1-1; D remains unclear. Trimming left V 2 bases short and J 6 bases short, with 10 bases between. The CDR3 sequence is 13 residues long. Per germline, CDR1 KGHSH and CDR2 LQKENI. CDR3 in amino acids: CASSPTPMAEAFF. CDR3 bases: TGTGCCAGCTCACCAACTCCCATGGCTGAAGCTTTCTTT.

CDR3 sequence (DNA): TGTGCCAGCAGTACAAGGACAGGTTCCAACTATGGCTACACCTTC. Translation gives CASSTRTGSNYGYTF. This chain joins TRBV27 and TRBJ1-2, with 7 bases that match TRBD1. J lost 2 bases, V lost 5 bases, and 8 bases had no gene match. CDR3 length: 15 residues. Germline loops: CDR1 MNHEY, CDR2 SMNVEV (reference sequence).

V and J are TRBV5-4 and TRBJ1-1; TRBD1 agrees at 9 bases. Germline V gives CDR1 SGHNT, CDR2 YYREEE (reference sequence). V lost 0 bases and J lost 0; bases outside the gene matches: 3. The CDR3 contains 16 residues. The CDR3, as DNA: TGTGCCAGCAGCTTGGGGGACAGGGTCGTGAACACTGAAGCTTTCTTT. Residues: CASSLGDRVVNTEAFF. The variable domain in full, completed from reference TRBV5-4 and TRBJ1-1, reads ETGVTQSPTHLIKTRGQQVTLRCSSQSGHNTVSWYQQALGQGPQFIFQYYREEENGRGNFPPRFSGLQFPNYSSELNVNALELDDSALYLCASSLGDRVVNTEAFFGQGTRLTVV.

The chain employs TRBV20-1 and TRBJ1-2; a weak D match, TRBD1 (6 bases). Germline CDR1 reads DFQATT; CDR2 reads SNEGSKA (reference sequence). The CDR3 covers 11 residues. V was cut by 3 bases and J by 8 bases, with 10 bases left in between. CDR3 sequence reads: CSASTGSGYTF. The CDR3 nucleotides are TGCAGTGCTAGTACAGGGAGCGGCTACACCTTC.

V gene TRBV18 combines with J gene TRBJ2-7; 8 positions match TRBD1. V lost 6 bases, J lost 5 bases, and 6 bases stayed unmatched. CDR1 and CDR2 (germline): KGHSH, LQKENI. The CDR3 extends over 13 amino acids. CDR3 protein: CASSPDRVNEQYF. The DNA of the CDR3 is TGTGCCAGCTCCCCGGACAGGGTTAACGAGCAGTACTTC.